The rows below give T cell receptor beta chains drawn from one sample of a study of blood T cell repertoires in COVID-19. Libraries were prepared by immunoSEQ multiplex PCR; TCRdb keeps only in-frame clonotypes and omits some of them. The sample comprises 68,000 or so clones, around 90% of which are singletons, and about 2.1% rests with the top ten. Sample: peripheral blood. These receptors were taken from a human donor in a cohort sampled during active COVID-19. The CDR3 runs from the conserved cysteine through the conserved F or W. Fields, in order: clone size, V gene, CDR3 protein. Some rows mark clone size as missing; the rest say once, few, many or name a class of expanded clone.

.,TRBV7-8,CASSLRESGRALYQETQYF
.,TRBV5-1,CASSPRPGLSTDTQYF
.,TRBV28,CASSSTGGVTTEAFF
.,TRBV9,CASSVQATNEKLFF
.,TRBV24-1,CATSEGGQGLLTDTQYF
.,TRBV5-6,CASSPLLFDTEAFF
.,TRBV20-1,CSAGAAYEQYF
.,TRBV28,CASTSSTDTQYF
.,TRBV6-5,CASRAAGIQNQPQHF
.,TRBV28,CASSSGEYGYTF
.,TRBV27,CASSLLGPPTQGDTEAFF
once,TRBV10-1,CASSSAPRGTGELFF
many,TRBV30,CAWSHQREEVGELFF
few,TRBV5-8,CASSLDLNTEAFF
.,TRBV5-1,CASSPVTGSTDTQYF
.,TRBV27,CASRLKGVGNQPQHF
.,TRBV5-4,CASSRDRGNTEAFF
.,TRBV30,CAWTTNLNRGSSYNSPLHF
.,TRBV7-9,CASSRLYPTGGFRDTQYF
.,TRBV2,CASSGNRAFTGELFF
.,TRBV5-6,CASSSPGQGVSSPLHF
.,TRBV5-1,CASQKGTSGRLETQYF
.,TRBV4-3,CASSQRAGLTDTQYF
.,TRBV4-3,CASSQSRGSPGAFF
.,TRBV5-1,CASSSQSGTMVTDTQYF
.,TRBV7-8,CASSSQSTEAFF
.,TRBV24-1,CATSESNGQGHSNQPQHF
.,TRBV4-1,CASSQAPRDRGYNEQFF
.,TRBV3-1/TRBV3-2,CASSQGQGAVGYTF
few,TRBV2,CASSAGTQETQYF
.,TRBV10-2,CASWLGDEQFF
.,TRBV19,CASGDRGRSPLHF
.,TRBV6-5,CASRDRGLTNEKLFF
.,TRBV13,CASSSRRTTYEQYF
.,TRBV4-3,CASSLPNRCAYEQYF
.,TRBV27,CASTGSTSYEQYF
.,TRBV5-5,CASSLVDRNTEAFF
.,TRBV30,CAWRGRQGGNEKLFF
.,TRBV6-4,CASSELLDRGTDGYTF